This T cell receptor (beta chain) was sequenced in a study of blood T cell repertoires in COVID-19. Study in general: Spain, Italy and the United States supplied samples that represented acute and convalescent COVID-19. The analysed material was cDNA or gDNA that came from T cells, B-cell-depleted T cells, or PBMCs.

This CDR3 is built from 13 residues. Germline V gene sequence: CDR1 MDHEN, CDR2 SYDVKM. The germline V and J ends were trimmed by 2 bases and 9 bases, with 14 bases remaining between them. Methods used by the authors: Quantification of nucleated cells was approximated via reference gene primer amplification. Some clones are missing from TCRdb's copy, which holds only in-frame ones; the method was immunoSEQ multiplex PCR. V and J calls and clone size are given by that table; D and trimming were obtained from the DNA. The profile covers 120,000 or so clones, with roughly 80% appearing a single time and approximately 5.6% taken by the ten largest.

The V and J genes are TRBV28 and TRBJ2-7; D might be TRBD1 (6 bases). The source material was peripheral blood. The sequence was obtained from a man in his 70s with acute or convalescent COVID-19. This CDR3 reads CASSLEDSRRQYF. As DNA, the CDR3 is TGTGCCAGCAGTTTAGAGGACAGCAGAAGGCAGTACTTC. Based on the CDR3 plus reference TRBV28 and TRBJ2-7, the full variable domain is DVKVTQSSRYLVKRTGEKVFLECVQDMDHENMFWYRQDPGLGLRLIYFSYDVKMKEKGDIPEGYSVSREKKERFSLILESASTNQTSMYLCASSLEDSRRQYFGPGTRLTVT.